One sample yielded the 18 T cell receptor beta chains listed below, sequenced in a study of blood T cell repertoires in COVID-19. The data were produced by immunoSEQ multiplex PCR, yet TCRdb's version contains in-frame clones alone and is incomplete. Of about 210,000 clones in the sample, around 80% were seen once. Sequenced input: PBMCs or T cells enriched from blood (not recorded which). These receptor sequences come from a man aged 25-45 years with acute COVID-19.

The V gene is TRBV4-1, the J gene TRBJ2-3; D may be TRBD2 (7 bases). The germline gives CDR1 MGHRA, CDR2 YSYEKL. V shed 3 bases and J shed 4 bases, with 14 bases lying between them. This CDR3 contains 15 residues. The CDR3 loop reads CASSQGAGRADTQYF. DNA of the CDR3: TGCGCCAGCAGCCAGGGGGCGGGGAGGGCAGATACGCAGTATTTT.

The CDR3 region has the DNA TGCGCCAGCGCAGCGGGTCAGTCTAGCACAGATACGCAGTATTTT. Its translation: CASAAGQSSTDTQYF. The rearrangement joins TRBV10-1 to TRBJ2-3; D is possibly TRBD2 (6 bases). The CDR3 is 15 residues long. Trimming shortened V by 8 bases and J by 0 bases, and 15 bases separated the two germline ends. Germline-derived CDR1 and CDR2 are WNHNN and SYGVQD (reference sequence).

This rearrangement joins TRBV4-1 to TRBJ1-6; TRBD1 is a possible D gene (6 bases). The V and J ends lost 5 bases and 0 bases respectively, with 14 bases between them. Germline V lookup: CDR1 MGHRA, CDR2 YSYEKL. The CDR3 consists of 17 residues. The CDR3 DNA is TGCGCCAGCAGCAAAGCAGGGGCGAGCTCCTATAATTCACCCCTCCACTTT. Protein: CASSKAGASSYNSPLHF.

The chain employs TRBV5-1 and TRBJ2-3; 8 bases map to TRBD1. Germline V gene data show CDR1 as SGHRS and CDR2 as YFSETQ. This CDR3 spans 15 amino acids. J was trimmed by 4 bases and V by 0 bases; bases with no gene match: 4. In DNA form, the CDR3 reads TGCGCCAGCAGCTTGGCGAGACAGGGGTCAGATACGCAGTATTTT. Amino acids: CASSLARQGSDTQYF.

V gene TRBV4-2 combines with J gene TRBJ1-2; D gene ambiguous. The V end was cut by 4 bases, the J end by 5 bases, with 20 bases between. Germline V lookup: CDR1 LGHNA, CDR2 YNFKEQ. This CDR3 spans 16 amino acids. Here the CDR3 reads CASSRDPAGAGYGYTF. The CDR3 DNA is TGTGCCAGCAGCCGAGATCCCGCGGGCGCGGGATATGGCTACACCTTC.

This clone was picked up a small number of times. The chain uses TRBV18 and TRBJ1-2; D is unclear. The CDR3 consists of 11 residues. Trimming left V 4 bases short and J 10 bases short, with 10 bases between. Per germline, CDR1 KGHSH and CDR2 LQKENI. CDR3 DNA sequence: TGTGCCAGCTCACGGAAAGAGGACTACACCTTC. It specifies CASSRKEDYTF.

The chain is built from TRBV30 and TRBJ1-6; D is perhaps TRBD1 (6 bases). V was pared by 1 base and J by 4 bases, with 14 bases between. This CDR3 has 16 residues. Germline V gives CDR1 GTSNPN, CDR2 SVGIG (reference sequence). The CDR3, as DNA: TGTGCCTGGAGTGGCCGCGGGGGGCCATATAATTCACCCCTCCACTTT. It translates to CAWSGRGGPYNSPLHF.

The J gene is TRBJ2-1, the V gene TRBV4-2; 7 bases fit TRBD2. The germline CDR1 and CDR2 sequences are LGHNA and YNFKEQ. This CDR3 is built from 17 residues. V dropped 0 bases and J dropped 6; count of bases not matched to a gene: 11. CDR3 residues: CASSQEAGVLSPNEQFF. The CDR3 coding sequence is TGTGCCAGCAGCCAAGAGGCGGGGGTCTTAAGTCCCAATGAGCAGTTCTTC.

The chain joins TRBV7-9 to TRBJ1-1; D is ambiguous. The V gene's germline CDR1 is SEHNR and CDR2 FQNEAQ (reference sequence). The CDR3 loop spans 11 amino acids. V was shortened by 5 bases and J by 5 bases, with 6 bases between the two germline ends. CDR3 nucleotide sequence: TGTGCCAGCAGCCGGTGGACTGAAGCTTTCTTT. Encoded protein: CASSRWTEAFF.

The chain combines TRBV5-4 with TRBJ2-7, with D possibly being TRBD1 (5 bases). Germline V CDR1 and CDR2: SGHNT, YYREEE (reference sequence). Trimming removed 3 bases at V and 3 bases at J, with 16 bases between. CDR3 length: 15 residues. The chain's CDR3 is CASSSEIGQSYEQYF. In DNA form, the CDR3 reads TGTGCCAGCAGCTCCGAGATAGGACAAAGCTACGAGCAGTACTTC.

This chain joins TRBV5-1 and TRBJ2-7, with D tentatively TRBD1 (6 bases). Germline CDR1 and CDR2: SGHRS and YFSETQ. CDR3 length: 14 residues. V shed 4 bases and J shed 0 bases, with 11 bases lying between them. The CDR3 coding sequence is TGCGCCAGCAGCCCCTTGGGACACTCCTACGAGCAGTACTTC. Translation gives CASSPLGHSYEQYF.

This chain links TRBV5-1 with TRBJ1-2; 7 bases line up with TRBD1. V lost 3 bases to trimming and J lost 3 bases; unmatched junction nucleotides: 8. The CDR3 is 15 amino acids. Germline CDR1 is SGHRS and CDR2 is YFSETQ. DNA for the CDR3: TGCGCCAGCAGCTCGGGGACAGCGGAGGACTATGGCTACACCTTC. It translates to CASSSGTAEDYGYTF.

This chain connects TRBV7-6 to TRBJ2-7, with 9 bases lining up with TRBD1. CDR3 size: 15 residues. Per the germline V gene, CDR1 is SGHVS and CDR2 is FNYEAQ. The ends lost 4 bases at V and 3 bases at J; junction bases unmatched: 7. In DNA form, the CDR3 reads TGTGCCAGCAGCTACCGACAGGGGGAACTCTACGAGCAGTACTTC. The encoded protein is CASSYRQGELYEQYF.

The V call is TRBV27, the J call TRBJ2-7; possible D gene TRBD2, 7 bases. Germline loops: CDR1 MNHEY, CDR2 SMNVEV (reference sequence). V gave up 5 bases and J gave up 2 bases, with 16 bases separating them. This CDR3 spans 15 amino acids. The CDR3 coding sequence is TGTGCCAGCAGTCCCCCCCGCGGGGGCCCCTACGAGCAGTACTTC. Protein: CASSPPRGGPYEQYF.

V gene TRBV27 combines with J gene TRBJ1-2; no clear D. This CDR3 has 16 amino acids. CDR1 MNHEY and CDR2 SMNVEV come from the germline V gene (reference sequence). V gave up 0 bases and J gave up 3 bases, with 14 bases separating them. As DNA, the CDR3 is TGTGCCAGCAGTTTATCACGGGGAACTACGGACTATGGCTACACCTTC. This translates into CASSLSRGTTDYGYTF.

This clone has only one observation. The chain couples TRBV11-2 to TRBJ1-5; TRBD1 might be the D (5 bases). CDR3 length: 15 amino acids. Germline V gene lookup returns CDR1 SGHAT and CDR2 FQNNGV. Trimming shortened V by 5 bases and J by 2 bases, and 13 bases separated the two germline ends. CDR3 DNA sequence: TGTGCCAGCAGCCCGGCGGGGGGAGGCAATCAGCCCCAGCATTTT. This gives the protein CASSPAGGGNQPQHF.

The chain has TRBV11-3 and TRBJ2-5, with TRBD1 matching 9 bases. With V trimmed by 5 bases and J by 7 bases, 5 bases remained unmatched. This CDR3 has 13 amino acids. The germline V gene has CDR1 SGHNT and CDR2 YENEEA. The CDR3 reads CASSVGQGGTQYF. In DNA, the CDR3 is TGTGCCAGCAGCGTGGGACAGGGCGGGACCCAGTACTTC. The full variable domain, rest sourced from reference TRBV11-3 and TRBJ2-5, is EAGVVQSPRYKIIEKKQPVAFWCNPISGHNTLYWYLQNLGQGPELLIRYENEEAVDDSQLPKDRFSAERLKGVDSTLKIQPAELGDSAVYLCASSVGQGGTQYFGPGTRLLVL.

The chain carries TRBV2 and TRBJ1-6; D is ambiguous. Trimming took 6 bases from V and 6 from J, leaving 12 bases between them. The germline CDR1 and CDR2 sequences are SNHLY and FYNNEI. The CDR3 length is 14 residues. CDR3 loop: CASRDLSPNSPLHF. CDR3 coding DNA: TGTGCCAGCAGGGACTTAAGCCCTAATTCACCCCTCCACTTT.